This T cell receptor (beta chain) was recovered during a study of T-cell memory formation after mild COVID-19. Study-wide results and limits: CD4+ bias marked clones expanding day 15 to 37, unlike balanced contracting clones. Cross-reactive memory seemingly joined, as some responding clones were found in pre-infection memory.

TCRdb called the 5' RACE reads again in MiXCR, with one record for every CDR3 protein. There are hundreds of thousands of distinct CDR3 sequences in the sample; approximately 15% occur only once, and 2% to 2.5% lies in the top ten. On this clonotype: Its antigen is undetermined.

The source material was PBMCs or a T cell subset sorted from them (not recorded which). This clonotype was sampled from an adult woman who had mild COVID-19 (a few samples of this study predate the infection). Cell type and time point are not known.

This CDR3 is CASRKQGADTEAFF. CDR3 sequence (DNA): TGTGCCAGCAGGAAACAGGGGGCAGACACTGAAGCTTTCTTT. V gene TRBV7-9 combines with J gene TRBJ1-1; 9 nucleotides match TRBD1. V trimming: 6 bases; J trimming: 3 bases; junction bases outside the gene matches: 5. This CDR3 region has 14 residues. Germline CDR1 is SEHNR and CDR2 is FQNEAQ (reference sequence).